A selection of T cell receptor beta chains follows, all from one sample in a study of T cells in Graves' hyperthyroidism and ophthalmopathy. TCRdb independently ran MiXCR on the multiplex PCR reads; one entry per CDR3 protein. Of under 400,000 distinct CDR3 sequences in the sample, 20% to 25% were seen once. Sequences were obtained from blood. The receptors stem from a man in his fifties or sixties with Graves' hyperthyroidism. Each CDR3 is given with its conserved first and last residue. A D gene is named only where the DNA matches it firmly. Size is omitted from some rows. Given values are once, few, many or a class for expanded clones.

d_gene	j_gene	v_gene	abundance	CDR3nt	CDR3aa
.	TRBJ2-7	TRBV24-1	few	TGTGCCACCCCCCGGAGGGGTTCCTACGAGCAGTACTTC	CATPRRGSYEQYF
TRBD1	TRBJ2-2	TRBV12-3/TRBV12-4	.	TGTGCCAGCAGTACAGGGGGCGCAATCGGGGAGCTGTTTTTT	CASSTGGAIGELFF
TRBD2	TRBJ2-7	TRBV4-1	few	TGCGCCAGCAGCCAAGATCACAGCGGGAGCTCCTACGAGCAGTACTTC	CASSQDHSGSSYEQYF
.	TRBJ2-7	TRBV25-1	.	TGTGCCAGCAGTCGGCATACTACCTACGAGCAGTACTTC	CASSRHTTYEQYF
.	TRBJ2-2	TRBV5-4	.	TGTGCCAGCAGCCTTTCGGGTTGGAGGGACGGGGAGCTGTTTTTT	CASSLSGWRDGELFF
TRBD2	TRBJ2-5	TRBV5-1	many	TGCGCCAGCAGCTTGAACGGCGGGAGATCTGAGACCCAGTACTTC	CASSLNGGRSETQYF
TRBD2	TRBJ2-7	TRBV5-6	.	TGTGCCAGCAGTATAGCGGGAGGGCCCGAGCAGTACTTC	CASSIAGGPEQYF
TRBD1	TRBJ1-1	TRBV7-8	many	TGTGCCAGCAGCCAAGACAGGGGGTGGGCTTTCTTT	CASSQDRGWAFF
.	TRBJ2-7	TRBV28	many	TGTGCCAGCAGTCCCATCCCGGGAACCCGATCCTACGAGCAGTACTTC	CASSPIPGTRSYEQYF
TRBD2	TRBJ2-5	TRBV12-3/TRBV12-4	.	TGTGCCAGCAGTCCGAGGACGGGGGGGGCCCAAGAGACCCAGTACTTC	CASSPRTGGAQETQYF
.	TRBJ2-5	TRBV9	few	TGTGCCAGCAGCGCCGGGGCTCAAGAGACCCAGTACTTC	CASSAGAQETQYF
TRBD2	TRBJ2-3	TRBV12-3/TRBV12-4	few	TGTGCCAGCAGCGGAAGGACTAGCGGGAGGGCCACGGCAGATACGCAGTATTTT	CASSGRTSGRATADTQYF
.	TRBJ2-7	TRBV6-1	few	TGTGCCAGCAGTGGAGGGCAGGGAAATAGTTACGAGCAGTACTTC	CASSGGQGNSYEQYF
.	TRBJ1-5	TRBV20-1	.	TGCAGTGCCCTCAGGCCTATTTCCCATCAGCCCCAGCATTTT	CSALRPISHQPQHF
TRBD2	TRBJ2-1	TRBV18	.	TGTGCCAGCTCACCCTCTCTAGCGGGCAAGTCAGATGAGCAGTTCTTC	CASSPSLAGKSDEQFF
.	TRBJ2-5	TRBV18	.	TGTGCCAGCTCACCACCTATGGAGACCCAGTACTTC	CASSPPMETQYF
TRBD1	TRBJ2-7	TRBV7-2	many	TGTGCCAGCAGCTTAGGGATCCAGGGGGCTTCCTACGAGCAGTACTTC	CASSLGIQGASYEQYF
.	TRBJ2-2	TRBV29-1	few	TGCAGCGTTGAATCCGACTCGGGCGGGGAGCTGTTTTTT	CSVESDSGGELFF
.	TRBJ2-2	TRBV7-2	.	TGTGCCAGCAGTCAGTGGAGCGGAACCGGGGAGCTGTTTTTT	CASSQWSGTGELFF
TRBD2	TRBJ2-1	TRBV9	.	TGTGCCAGCAGCGGAGGAGGCTTCTTGGCGGGAGGGAATGAGCAGTTCTTC	CASSGGGFLAGGNEQFF
.	TRBJ2-1	TRBV24-1	.	TGTGCCACCAGTGATTCCGACAGTGCCCTCGTCAATGAGCAGTTCTTC	CATSDSDSALVNEQFF
.	TRBJ1-6	TRBV18	few	TGTGCCAGCTCAACCACTTTTGGATCGAATTCACCCCTCCACTTT	CASSTTFGSNSPLHF
TRBD1	TRBJ2-7	TRBV7-3	few	TGTGCCAGCAGCCTTACCCCGGGACAGGGGACCTACGAGCAGTACTTC	CASSLTPGQGTYEQYF
TRBD2	TRBJ2-3	TRBV20-1	.	TGCAGTGCTAGAGCGTTTCAGGGGACTAGCGGCACAGATACGCAGTATTTT	CSARAFQGTSGTDTQYF
TRBD1	TRBJ1-1	TRBV6-2/TRBV6-3	.	TGTGCCAGCAGACTACCGCCTTCCAGCAGGGGGATGAGGACTGAAGCTTTCTTT	CASRLPPSSRGMRTEAFF
.	TRBJ1-1	TRBV20-1	.	TGCAGTGCTATCGGGCCCCTCGGGGACACTGAAGCTTTCTTT	CSAIGPLGDTEAFF
.	TRBJ1-2	TRBV2	many	TGTGCCAGCAAGATGGACTATGGCTACACCTTC	CASKMDYGYTF
.	TRBJ2-7	TRBV5-5	few	TGTGCCAGCAGCTTGACCTTTGGGTCGTCCTACGAGCAGTACTTC	CASSLTFGSSYEQYF
.	TRBJ2-5	TRBV18	.	TGTGCCAGCTCCCCGACTCCCGGACACGGGGCGAGTGAGTACTTC	CASSPTPGHGASEYF
TRBD1	TRBJ2-7	TRBV7-2	few	TGTGCCAGTAGTTTACAGGGGAAATCGGGGCAGTACTTC	CASSLQGKSGQYF
.	TRBJ2-1	TRBV6-2/TRBV6-3	once	TGTGCCACCCGCCCTAGGGGGAACAATGAGCAGTTCTTC	CATRPRGNNEQFF
TRBD1	TRBJ2-5	TRBV19	.	TGTGCCAGTAGTCAGGGGGTCCAAGAGACCCAGTACTTC	CASSQGVQETQYF
.	TRBJ1-3	TRBV24-1	.	TGTGCCACCAGTGAACCCCGACAGGCGGGAAACACCATATATTTT	CATSEPRQAGNTIYF
.	TRBJ2-7	TRBV11-2	many	TGTGCCAGCAGCTCACTCTACAGCGAGCAGTACTTC	CASSSLYSEQYF
.	TRBJ1-1	TRBV12-3/TRBV12-4	.	TGTGCCAGCAGTCTCTACAGGGCTACTGAAGCTTTCTTT	CASSLYRATEAFF
TRBD2	TRBJ2-1	TRBV28	many	TGTGCCAGCAGCCCCGGAGAGCGGGAGGTCAATGAGCAGTTCTTC	CASSPGEREVNEQFF
.	TRBJ1-1	TRBV13	few	TGTGCCAGCAGCTTAGTAGCTCTGAACACTGAAGCTTTCTTT	CASSLVALNTEAFF
.	TRBJ2-7	TRBV29-1	few	TGCAGCGTTGACGACACGGCTGGACAGCAGTACTTC	CSVDDTAGQQYF
.	TRBJ2-7	TRBV4-1	.	TGCGCCAGCAGCCAAGATACGGGGAGGGGGTCCTACGAGCAGTACTTC	CASSQDTGRGSYEQYF
TRBD1	TRBJ1-3	TRBV28	few	TGTGCCAGCAGTAAGACAGGGTTCCTCTCTGGAAACACCATATATTTT	CASSKTGFLSGNTIYF
TRBD1	TRBJ1-1	TRBV15	few	TGTGCCACCAGCAGAGACAGGGGGCGGACTGAAGCTTTCTTT	CATSRDRGRTEAFF
.	TRBJ2-7	TRBV3-1	.	TGTGCCAGCAGCCAAGGGACAAGGAAAGGTGGGCAGTACTTC	CASSQGTRKGGQYF
TRBD1	TRBJ1-1	TRBV5-1	.	TGCGCCAGCAGCCCGGGACAGGGGGGGAACACTGAAGCTTTCTTT	CASSPGQGGNTEAFF
TRBD2	TRBJ2-1	TRBV2	many	TGTGCCAGCAGCCCCCAGAAGGGGACTAGCGGTAACAATGAGCAGTTCTTC	CASSPQKGTSGNNEQFF
.	TRBJ2-1	TRBV28	.	TGTGCCAGCAGTCCTCCCCCCTCGAGTTTCAATGAGCAGTTCTTC	CASSPPPSSFNEQFF
.	TRBJ1-2	TRBV2	.	TGTGCCAGCAGTGAATGGGACGGGGGCTACACCTTC	CASSEWDGGYTF
.	TRBJ2-1	TRBV27	few	TGTGCCAGCAGTTTACGTGGAACCGGGAGATACAATGAGCAGTTCTTC	CASSLRGTGRYNEQFF
.	TRBJ1-1	TRBV19	.	TGTGCCAGTAGTATCGGCAGGGGTCTTATGAACACTGAAGCTTTCTTT	CASSIGRGLMNTEAFF
TRBD2	TRBJ2-7	TRBV6-1	few	TGTGCCAGCAGTGCTCCGGTGGGGGGGTCCTACGAGCAGTACTTC	CASSAPVGGSYEQYF
.	TRBJ2-5	TRBV4-1	.	TGCGCCAGCAGCCTCCGTTTTGGAGAGACCCAGTACTTC	CASSLRFGETQYF
.	TRBJ2-7	TRBV6-1	few	TGTGCCAGCAGTGACAAGGGGAGTCGACCCTACGAGCAGTACTTC	CASSDKGSRPYEQYF
.	TRBJ2-2	TRBV12-3/TRBV12-4	many	TGTGCCAGCAGTTTAGCGGCGAACACCGGGGAGCTGTTTTTT	CASSLAANTGELFF
.	TRBJ1-2	TRBV28	.	TGTGCCAGCAGTTTACCCCCAGGAAGCTATGGCTACACCTTC	CASSLPPGSYGYTF
TRBD2	TRBJ2-1	TRBV7-3	few	TGTGCCAGCAGAGAAGGACTAGCGGGAGATGAGCAGTTCTTC	CASREGLAGDEQFF
.	TRBJ2-2	TRBV28	many	TGTGCCAGCAGTTTTTTTTCGGACGCCGGGGAGCTGTTTTTT	CASSFFSDAGELFF
TRBD1	TRBJ1-1	TRBV11-2	.	TGTGCCAGCAGCCCTGGGACAGGGGAAACTGAAGCTTTCTTT	CASSPGTGETEAFF
.	TRBJ2-1	TRBV6-1	many	TGTGCCAGCAGTGAAATGGAGGTATCCTACAATGAGCAGTTCTTC	CASSEMEVSYNEQFF
.	TRBJ1-1	TRBV19	.	TGTGCCAGTAGTATGTCGGGCTTTGACACTGAAGCTTTCTTT	CASSMSGFDTEAFF
.	TRBJ1-6	TRBV4-1	.	TGCGCCAGCAGCCACGACAGAAGCATCCACTTT	CASSHDRSIHF
TRBD2	TRBJ2-1	TRBV5-1	few	TGCGCCAGCAGCTTATCGGGACTAGCGGGTTCTAATGAGCAGTTCTTC	CASSLSGLAGSNEQFF